Following are 10 T cell receptor beta chains from one sample sequenced in a study of shared clonotypes between healthy human individuals. TCRdb's copy holds only in-frame clones and misses some; the assay was immunoSEQ multiplex PCR. The table has roughly 2 million clones, 85% to 95% seen once; the top ten hold 0.9% to 1.3%. As defined, naive CD8 cells were CD45RO-negative and positively selected for CCR7, with terminally differentiated effector memory CD45RA+ cells excluded. Sequencing used naive CD8+ T cells sorted from blood. Receptor source: a man younger than 30 in good health.

The chain uses TRBV5-1 and TRBJ2-7, with a possible D match to TRBD1 (5 bases). Germline assignment: CDR1 SGHRS and CDR2 YFSETQ. The germline V and J ends were trimmed by 4 bases and 2 bases, with 13 bases remaining between them. This CDR3 contains 14 residues. CDR3 in amino acids: CASSPGRETYEQYF. The CDR3 DNA reads as TGCGCCAGCAGCCCCGGCAGGGAAACCTACGAGCAGTACTTC.

This chain connects TRBV9 to TRBJ1-6; D gene uncertain. The CDR3 is made up of 12 amino acids. Germline V gene data show CDR1 as SGDLS and CDR2 as YYNGEE. The V gene lost 3 bases and the J gene lost 9 bases, with 7 bases spanning the gap. The CDR3 loop reads CASSAGSSPLHF. For the CDR3, the DNA is TGTGCCAGCAGCGCCGGTAGTTCACCCCTCCACTTT. Using reference TRBV9 and TRBJ1-6 for the parts outside the CDR3, the full variable domain is DSGVTQTPKHLITATGQRVTLRCSPRSGDLSVYWYQQSLDQGLQFLIQYYNGEERAKGNILERFSAQQFPDLHSELNLSSLELGDSALYFCASSAGSSPLHFGNGTRLTVT.

This clone was observed once. This chain links TRBV21-1 with TRBJ1-6. TRBV21-1 counts as a pseudogene. The CDR3 contains 14 residues. CDR3 nucleotide sequence: TGTGCCAGCAGGGGGGGCAGGGCGGAGTCACCCCTCCACTTT. Amino acids: CASRGGRAESPLHF.

The chain links TRBV9 to TRBJ2-1; D may be TRBD2 (5 bases). The CDR3 contains 14 residues. The V and J ends lost 6 bases and 0 bases respectively, with 10 bases between them. Looked up from germline, CDR1 is SGDLS and CDR2 is YYNGEE. CDR3 DNA: TGTGCCAGCACAGGAGGCTCCTCCTACAATGAGCAGTTCTTC. Its translation: CASTGGSSYNEQFF.

The chain recombines TRBV4-2 with TRBJ2-7; D is uncertain. V lost 0 bases and J lost 2, with 11 bases in between. From germline, CDR1 is LGHNA and CDR2 YNFKEQ. The CDR3 is 15 amino acids. The CDR3 DNA reads TGTGCCAGCAGCCAAGACCCTGACCTTACCTACGAGCAGTACTTC. This codes for CASSQDPDLTYEQYF.

This clone has a single count. This chain uses TRBV15 with TRBJ1-1; D unresolved. The germline V gene has CDR1 LNHNV and CDR2 YYDKDF (reference sequence). CDR3 size: 13 residues. V dropped 1 base and J dropped 5 bases, with 8 bases sitting between them. The CDR3 loop reads CATSRGVYTEAFF. In DNA, the CDR3 is TGTGCCACCAGCAGAGGGGTTTATACTGAAGCTTTCTTT.

A remark on this clone: Other nucleotide sequences in the sample specify the same CDR3. J is TRBJ1-1 and V is TRBV9, with D perhaps TRBD1 (5 bases). The V gene lost 5 bases and the J gene lost 5 bases, with 13 bases spanning the gap. CDR3 length: 13 residues. Germline V lookup: CDR1 SGDLS, CDR2 YYNGEE. This CDR3 reads CASSTGGETEAFF. The CDR3 bases are TGTGCCAGCAGTACAGGAGGGGAGACTGAAGCTTTCTTT.

The gene calls are TRBV9 and TRBJ2-7; the D gene is possibly TRBD2 (5 bases). The CDR3 length is 14 residues. Trimming shortened V by 4 bases and J by 6 bases, and 17 bases separated the two germline ends. Germline V gene data show CDR1 as SGDLS and CDR2 as YYNGEE. This CDR3 reads CASSPGSLPSEQYF. CDR3 DNA: TGTGCCAGCAGCCCTGGGAGCCTCCCCTCCGAGCAGTACTTC.

This clone came up a few times. This CDR3 is also generated by other DNA sequences in the sample. CDR3 sequence (DNA): TGTGCCTGGAGTGTAGGTTCCTACGAGCAGTACTTC. Its protein product is CAWSVGSYEQYF. The chain has TRBV30 and TRBJ2-7, with no clear D. This CDR3 region has 12 residues. Germline V gene sequence: CDR1 GTSNPN, CDR2 SVGIG (reference sequence). The V and J ends lost 0 bases and 1 base respectively, with 4 bases between them. Full variable domain (outside the CDR3, taken from reference TRBV30 and TRBJ2-7): SQTIHQWPATLVQPVGSPLSLECTVEGTSNPNLYWYRQAAGRGLQLLFYSVGIGQISSEVPQNLSASRPQDRQFILSSKKLLLSDSGFYLCAWSVGSYEQYFGPGTRLTVT.

The rearrangement joins TRBV28 to TRBJ2-4; D ambiguous. This CDR3 is 15 amino acids long. The V end lost 3 bases, the J end lost 5 bases, and 14 bases lay between the germline ends. Germline CDR1 reads MDHEN; CDR2 reads SYDVKM. This chain's CDR3 is CASSFRGLGQNIQYF. Here the CDR3 DNA reads TGTGCCAGCAGTTTCAGAGGATTAGGACAAAACATTCAGTACTTC.